This TCR beta chain was retrieved from a study of blood T cell repertoires in COVID-19. Study as a whole: Acute and convalescent COVID-19 samples came from the United States, Italy and Spain. Sources were T cells, B-cell-depleted T cells, or PBMCs; the material itself was cDNA or gDNA.

Trimming took off 5 bases at V and 2 bases at J, with 10 bases between the two ends. Per germline, CDR1 SGHAT and CDR2 FQNNGV. This CDR3 region has 13 residues. In the original analysis: Reference gene primer amplification in the assay estimated nucleated cell counts. Clones were read by immunoSEQ multiplex PCR, and TCRdb kept only the in-frame ones, dropping some. V and J calls and clone size are given by that table; D and trimming were obtained from the DNA. The top ten hold roughly 3% of the sample, which has about 170,000 clones, about nine tenths seen once. This sequence joins TRBV11-2 and TRBJ2-7; a possible D gene is TRBD1 (6 bases). This TCR came from a man in his 70s with acute or convalescent COVID-19. Sample: peripheral blood. CDR3 in amino acids: CASSPDSTYEQYF. The DNA of the CDR3 is TGTGCCAGCAGCCCGGACAGTACCTACGAGCAGTACTTC.